This T cell receptor (beta chain) was recorded in a study of blood T cell repertoires in COVID-19. Trimming pared 1 base from V and 10 bases from J, leaving 13 bases between. The CDR3 length is 13 residues. Germline V CDR1 and CDR2: SEHNR, FQNEAQ (reference sequence). Original analysis: Estimated nucleated cell counts came from reference gene primer amplification. TCRdb's copy holds only in-frame clones and misses some; the assay was immunoSEQ multiplex PCR. That table gives V, J and clone size, and the DNA gave D and trimming. The data contain about 35,000 clones, about four fifths of them seen just once; the ten biggest clones take up roughly two fifths.

J is TRBJ1-1 and V is TRBV7-9; D might be TRBD1 (5 bases). The sequence was collected from a man older than 75 with active or convalescent COVID-19. The sequenced sample was peripheral blood. The CDR3 protein is CASSLGGWGGAFF. DNA of the CDR3: TGTGCCAGCAGCTTAGGGGGCTGGGGAGGAGCTTTCTTT.